This T cell receptor beta chain was captured by sequencing in a study of shared clonotypes between healthy human individuals (dated by TCRdb to between 2020 and 2021). Regarding the research as a whole: Three men and two women, aged 18 to 49 years, made up the cohort. Between about 0.8 and 8.9 billion PBMCs per donor were obtained by leukapheresis. The study deeply sequenced blood TCR repertoires of about five healthy adults to estimate repertoire size and the extent of clonotype sharing between individuals. Libraries were prepared and TCR repertoires were sequenced by different laboratories using diverse techniques, in order to increase sequencing depth and limit assay-specific biases. For each donor, CD4 naive and CD4 memory were each given three plates, CD8 naive was given two plates, and CD8 memory was given one plate. Study-level results and caveats: Clonotypes shared by all four sorted-subset donors showed higher generation probabilities than non-shared clonotypes. Based on pairwise subsampling, the degree of clonotype sharing among donors was expected to be affected by sequencing depth. Estimated clonotype richness was generally larger for naive than for memory subsets. Because the study included only a small number of donors, the genetic and exposure-history diversity represented was limited. Incomplete sequencing was indicated by rarefaction of sorted-subset datasets, despite the large sequencing depth. Sampling was limited to blood, and TCR repertoires in tissue likely differ from TCR repertoires in blood. When four donors were compared, the shared fraction of clonotypes was 5% to 6.5% for naive CD4, around 4% for naive CD8, 2.3% for memory CD4, and less than 0.45% for memory CD8.

For this clone: Its antigen remains undetermined. The input lacks base qualities; no much larger clone sits a single base away.

Donors were healthy HIV-negative adults with no recently reported acute infections or vaccinations. Every donor was a Caucasian adult residing in Nashville, Tennessee, USA. CD4+ T cells were enriched by magnetic negative selection; naive cells were then positively selected on CD45RA, and the negative fraction formed the memory subset. Blood was collected by leukapheresis, and PBMCs were isolated by Ficoll-Histopaque density gradient centrifugation and then cryopreserved in liquid nitrogen vapor phase. Analytical flow cytometry was used to check the purity and quantity of each magnetically sorted T cell population. From each sorted fraction, genomic DNA was isolated and quantified by UV absorbance on a Nanodrop 2000c. Using the deep immunoSEQ assay, TCR CDR3 regions were amplified from genomic DNA by multiplex PCR. Extracted genomic DNA from each cell subset was distributed evenly across all wells of several immunoSEQ 96-well plates, and each plate was treated as a replicate. For sorted subsets, approximately 210 ng genomic DNA, equal to tens of thousands of T cell genomes, was loaded into each replicate PCR. Purified libraries were measured with a Qubit 3.0 fluorometer, size-checked on a Bioanalyzer 2100, and measured again with the KAPA Library Quantification kit. Every immunoSEQ 96-well plate was sequenced on a separate single-read 150-cycle Illumina NextSeq 550 flow cell. The original methods were these. Because the immunoSEQ output included only junctional sequences and no quality scores, the filtering could not be the same as the filtering used for full-length reads. To assign V/J genes and CDR3, sequences were annotated against IMGT germline references using PyIR, a Python wrapper for IgBLAST v1.9. Reads were removed for weak V/J assignments (E-value above 1e-6), missing CDR3, stop codons, out-of-frame junctions, or ambiguous translated residues. V3J clonotypes were defined as sequences sharing the same inferred V gene, J gene, and CDR3 amino acid sequence. To compute the percentage overlap between repertoires, the number of shared unique clonotypes was divided by the size of the smaller repertoire. RTK rarefaction, the Chao1 estimator, and Recon v2.1 estimates of unobserved clonotypes were used to assess repertoire richness. OLGA was used to compute generation probabilities for all TCRbeta clonotypes that the gDNA method yielded from a handful of donors. TCRdb limited this immuneACCESS table to in-frame rearrangements with V and J called. A share of clones is missing; checked studies link under half to unresolved V genes, and the rest is unexplained. The V and J calls and clone size come from that table; D and trimming were worked out from the DNA. This sample holds 950,000 to 1,100,000 clones; about 75% were observed only once. Approximately 1.5% of the sample rests with the top ten.

Based on the germline V gene, the CDR1 and CDR2 sequences are SGHRS and YFSETQ. Trimming takes 0 bases from V and 3 bases from J, and the germline ends sit 10 bases apart. Counted from cysteine to phenylalanine, this CDR3 has 14 amino acids. The DNA shown is the 42-base CDR3, in frame from base 1. The source is a man younger than 35 in good health. This chain joins TRBV5-1 to TRBJ2-7; TRBD1 is a possible D gene, resting on 6 matching bases. Sequencing input: memory CD4+ T cells sorted from blood. The cell subset or site label, as the study defines it: CD45RA-negative fraction. The CDR3 here reads CASSLDDRIYEQYF. Read as DNA, the sequence is TGCGCCAGCAGCTTGGACGACAGGATCTACGAGCAGTACTTC.